Listed below are T cell receptor beta chains from one sample, sequenced in a study of blood T cell repertoires in COVID-19. This table comes from immunoSEQ multiplex PCR, and its TCRdb copy is limited to in-frame clones, with some not included. Of about 400,000 clones listed, about 89% were seen once; the top ten hold approximately 1.8%. Sample: PBMCs or T cells enriched from blood (not recorded which). The origin of the receptors is a man between 40 and 49 years old in a cohort exposed to, infected with or recovered from COVID-19 (not recorded which). Both conserved end residues are trimmed from each CDR3. Fields, in order: clone size, J gene, V gene, CDR3 length, CDR3 protein. A row's size may be missing; if present it is once, few, many or a size class.

>.|TRBJ2-5|TRBV4-1|13
ASSQGGANQETQY
>once|TRBJ1-1|TRBV10-3|12
AISEILMNTEAF
>once|TRBJ2-7|TRBV5-1|11
ASSLEGSYEQY
>.|TRBJ1-1|TRBV18|11
ASMGQGATEAF
>.|TRBJ2-2|TRBV5-8|11
ASSRDFTGELF
>few|TRBJ2-2|TRBV7-8|15
ASSPTPRTGSTGELF
>.|TRBJ2-7|TRBV5-8|15
ASSPGTSGRARYEQY
>.|TRBJ1-2|TRBV4-2|13
ASSQETGTNYGYT
>.|TRBJ1-2|TRBV4-1|14
ASSQDPTGIGNGYT
>few|TRBJ1-2|TRBV9|12
ASSVGGGDYGYT
>.|TRBJ2-3|TRBV10-1|13
ASSDERRGTDTQY
>.|TRBJ1-5|TRBV2|12
ASSEVSGWQPQH
>.|TRBJ1-2|TRBV27|13
ASSFAGGSVYGYT
>few|TRBJ2-1|TRBV25-1|15
ASSGRGGLTPYNEQF
>.|TRBJ2-7|TRBV28|13
ASSLVGGDSYEQY
>.|TRBJ2-7|TRBV11-2|14
ASSLEWDRGSYEQY
>.|TRBJ2-1|TRBV5-4|14
ASSLPNSGSHREQF
>.|TRBJ2-1|TRBV5-1|13
ASSLVASSYNEQF
>.|TRBJ2-7|TRBV11-2|13
ASSPRTSGGYEQY
>.|TRBJ1-5|TRBV28|13
ASTHGGYSNQPQH
>.|TRBJ2-3|TRBV30|14
AWSVQLAGGADTQY
>.|TRBJ1-1|TRBV30|15
AWSVLGSGGLNTEAF
>.|TRBJ2-1|TRBV6-5|13
ASSSDRARGNEQF
>.|TRBJ2-7|TRBV6-4|14
ASSERPGGTFYEQY
>few|TRBJ2-5|TRBV18|12
ASSPQGLQETQY
>.|TRBJ2-2|TRBV9|16
ASSVVRSGTVNTGELF
>.|TRBJ2-2|TRBV3-1/TRBV3-2|13
ASSQDQGFPGELF
>.|TRBJ2-3|TRBV11-2|13
ASSLNQGQADTQY
>.|TRBJ2-5|TRBV6-5|8
ASRQGTQY
>.|TRBJ1-3|TRBV5-4|12
ASSPTVSGNTIY
>.|TRBJ2-3|TRBV7-2|15
ASSLVAGLAATDTQY
>.|TRBJ2-1|TRBV28|10
ASSSTFREQF
>.|TRBJ1-5|TRBV2|12
AIAGSAGDQPQH
>once|TRBJ2-1|TRBV29-1|10
SVDPDYRKQF
>.|TRBJ2-5|TRBV7-7|13
ASSQTYGTVETQY
>.|TRBJ2-3|TRBV5-1|14
ASSAGQGTTTDTQY
>.|TRBJ2-3|TRBV5-1|13
ASSTYKPSTDTQY
>.|TRBJ2-5|TRBV7-2|13
ASSFRGQGGETQY
>.|TRBJ1-4|TRBV19|13
ASSPRTAYNEKLF
>few|TRBJ2-5|TRBV9|14
ASSVGVQGAVETQY
>.|TRBJ2-3|TRBV18|15
ASSPPAGGRGTDTQY
>.|TRBJ2-3|TRBV9|17
ASSVGRGTSGSWTDTQY
>.|TRBJ1-2|TRBV7-9|13
ASSRFPGGDGGYT
>.|TRBJ2-1|TRBV29-1|12
SVARTSGYNEQF
>few|TRBJ1-1|TRBV5-1|11
ASSLLGNTEAF
>.|TRBJ2-2|TRBV11-3|16
ASSLETGTSSDTGELF
>.|TRBJ1-5|TRBV4-1|12
ASSPDRGLQPQH
>.|TRBJ2-1|TRBV29-1|14
SVPRGLAGLGNEQF
>once|TRBJ2-7|TRBV28|12
ASSFFTSSYEQY
>.|TRBJ2-1|TRBV28|15
ASSFIRAGTSPNEQF
>.|TRBJ2-1|TRBV3-1/TRBV3-2|10
ASSQVLNEQF